This TCR beta chain was found in a study of cytomegalovirus exposure and HLA in healthy donors. Whole-study findings and limits: Altogether, 160 or so TCR beta chains were recorded as cytomegalovirus-associated. Clusters of TCRs from the first cohort tended to co-occur in the approximately 120 validation repertoires (as a later analysis found). Three chains tied to CMV proved CMV antigen-specific in vitro.

Sequencing was performed with immunoSEQ multiplex PCR; in TCRdb, only in-frame clones are kept and a portion is missing. The repertoire holds 250,000 to 400,000 clones, with roughly 90% as singletons. To note about this clone: Its antigen is not identified.

Donors were drawn from the approximately 130-subject validation cohort, separate from the approximately 700-subject first cohort. The CDR3 has 20 amino acids. V was pared by 1 base and J by 6 bases, with 25 bases between. The sequenced sample consisted of PBMCs. The source is a man aged 25 to 45 in good health and CMV-seronegative. This chain connects TRBV23-1 to TRBJ1-6; D might be TRBD1 (5 bases). TRBV23-1 is an ORF; its function is uncertain. CDR3 sequence (DNA): TGCGCCAGCAGTCAATTGTACAGAAGATCAGGTATAAGGGGTAATTCACCCCTCCACTTT. Translated, it gives CASSQLYRRSGIRGNSPLHF.